The clone carrying this T cell receptor beta chain occurred a few times. Antigen: not known. This record comes from a study of neurological immune-mediated disorders. General study findings and limits: Falling below healthy controls, multiple sclerosis showed the least TCR clonal expansion, while HTLV-1-associated myelopathy showed the most.

TCRdb used MiXCR to reprocess the 5' RACE reads, holding one entry per CDR3 protein. The sample holds about 55,000 distinct CDR3 sequences; over 4% are singletons and the top ten take around 2.8%. The ends were cut back, 3 bases at V and 6 bases at J, with 17 bases in the middle. This CDR3 comprises 15 residues. Material: PBMCs. V is TRBV12-3 or TRBV12-4 and J is TRBJ1-1, with TRBD1 as a possible D gene (6 bases). This clonotype originated in a man aged 50 to 60 with multiple sclerosis. CDR3 DNA: TGTGCCAGCAGTTTTCAGTGGGACAACAAAGCTGAAGCTTTCTTT. Its translation is CASSFQWDNKAEAFF.